This is a list of T cell receptor beta chains from one sample in a study of control samples from healthy donors and cancer patients. Here immunoSEQ multiplex PCR was the method, and the copy in TCRdb shows in-frame clones only, minus some. The table includes some 57,000 clones, roughly 96% detected once. The sequenced material came from blood. Receptor source: a woman aged 30 to 39 in good health. Both conserved end residues are part of each CDR3. The D gene is left open where the match is weak. Clone size is shown for a subset of rows, as once, few, many or a class of expanded clone.

TRBJ2-6 - TRBV28 - CASSLDSLNGANVLTF TGTGCCAGCAGTCTGGACAGCCTTAATGGGGCCAACGTCCTGACTTTC
TRBJ2-7 - TRBV2 TRBD1 CASRRDSLYEQYF TGTGCCAGCAGAAGGGACAGTCTCTACGAGCAGTACTTC
TRBJ2-2 - TRBV19 - CASSLNTGELFF TGTGCCAGTAGTCTAAACACCGGGGAGCTGTTTTTT
TRBJ2-1 - TRBV11-1 TRBD2 CASSQGLADYNEQFF TGTGCCAGCAGCCAGGGACTAGCGGATTACAATGAGCAGTTCTTC
TRBJ1-2 - TRBV7-2 - CASSLAQGRGYTF TGTGCCAGCAGCCTAGCTCAGGGGCGCGGCTACACCTTC
TRBJ1-1 - TRBV2 - CASRNSQNTEAFF TGTGCCAGCAGGAACAGCCAGAACACTGAAGCTTTCTTT
TRBJ2-6 - TRBV27 - CASSLSRGTGANVLTF TGTGCCAGCAGTTTATCGAGGGGGACCGGGGCCAACGTCCTGACTTTC
TRBJ2-7 - TRBV28 - CASMVGPPYYEQYF TGTGCCAGCATGGTAGGCCCCCCATACTACGAGCAGTACTTC
TRBJ2-1 - TRBV27 - CASRGDFYNEQFF TGTGCCAGCAGGGGGGACTTCTACAATGAGCAGTTCTTC
TRBJ1-4 - TRBV12-3/TRBV12-4 - CASSSRGNEKLFF TGTGCCAGCAGTTCAAGGGGGAATGAAAAACTGTTTTTT
TRBJ2-7 - TRBV6-5 - CASSYRRNYEQYF TGTGCCAGCAGTTACCGGCGGAACTACGAGCAGTACTTC
TRBJ2-1 - TRBV6-6 TRBD1 CASRDRAFVNEQFF TGTGCCAGCAGGGACAGGGCTTTTGTCAATGAGCAGTTCTTC
TRBJ2-2 - TRBV19 TRBD2 CASSIFSESGRVDGELFF TGTGCCAGTAGTATATTTTCAGAGAGCGGGAGAGTAGACGGGGAGCTGTTTTTT
TRBJ2-7 - TRBV28 - CASTAGQPAYEQYF TGTGCCAGCACCGCGGGACAGCCCGCCTACGAGCAGTACTTC
TRBJ1-5 once TRBV19 - CASSVSQGGGSNQPQHF TGTGCCAGTAGTGTGTCCCAGGGTGGGGGCAGCAATCAGCCCCAGCATTTT
TRBJ2-1 - TRBV5-8 TRBD2 CASSWGLANNEQFF TGTGCCAGCAGCTGGGGACTAGCAAACAATGAGCAGTTCTTC
TRBJ2-3 - TRBV4-2 TRBD2 CASSQSTSGREGTQYF TGTGCCAGCAGCCAATCGACTAGCGGGAGGGAGGGTACGCAGTATTTT
TRBJ2-7 - TRBV28 TRBD1 CASSMTGTYEQYF TGTGCCAGCAGTATGACAGGGACCTACGAGCAGTACTTC
TRBJ2-7 - TRBV3-1/TRBV3-2 TRBD2 CASSQREGAYEQYF TGTGCCAGCAGCCAGAGGGAGGGAGCCTACGAGCAGTACTTC
TRBJ1-1 - TRBV6-5 - CASSPEGSGTEAFF TGTGCCAGCAGTCCGGAGGGGAGCGGCACTGAAGCTTTCTTT
TRBJ1-1 - TRBV6-5 - CASTLTGQGDTEAFF TGTGCCAGCACCCTAACCGGTCAGGGCGACACTGAAGCTTTCTTT
TRBJ1-4 once TRBV5-1 TRBD1 CASSPRGQSNEKLFF TGCGCCAGCAGCCCCAGGGGGCAGAGTAATGAAAAACTGTTTTTT
TRBJ2-1 - TRBV19 - CASSIDFPVYEQFF TGTGCCAGTAGTATAGATTTTCCAGTCTATGAGCAGTTCTTC
TRBJ2-2 - TRBV4-1 TRBD1 CASSQHDRADTGELFF TGCGCCAGCAGCCAACATGACAGGGCGGACACCGGGGAGCTGTTTTTT
TRBJ2-3 - TRBV2 - CASGMYAGTADTQYF TGTGCCAGCGGTATGTACGCGGGAACAGCAGATACGCAGTATTTT
TRBJ2-5 - TRBV7-9 TRBD2 CASSRRLAGVGETQYF TGTGCCAGCAGCCGCCGACTAGCGGGAGTTGGGGAGACCCAGTACTTC
TRBJ1-5 - TRBV15 TRBD1 CATSRGQGLGGNQPQHF TGTGCCACCAGCCGGGGACAGGGATTAGGGGGCAATCAGCCCCAGCATTTT
TRBJ2-1 - TRBV15 TRBD2 CATSRGWPREGHNEQFF TGTGCCACCAGCAGAGGTTGGCCGCGGGAGGGCCACAATGAGCAGTTCTTC
TRBJ2-1 - TRBV28 TRBD2 CASRRPVGLAGPSSYNEQFF TGTGCCAGCCGCCGACCAGTGGGACTAGCGGGACCGAGCTCCTACAATGAGCAGTTCTTC
TRBJ1-1 - TRBV7-9 - CASSLERREAFF TGTGCCAGCAGCTTAGAACGGCGCGAAGCTTTCTTT
TRBJ2-1 once TRBV4-2 TRBD1 CASSQDSRTGPNEQFF TGTGCCAGCAGCCAAGATAGCCGGACAGGGCCCAATGAGCAGTTCTTC
TRBJ2-5 - TRBV2 - CASSGAPSVGQETQYF TGTGCCAGCAGTGGGGCCCCATCTGTGGGCCAAGAGACCCAGTACTTC
TRBJ1-4 - TRBV7-6 TRBD1 CASSNPTGEGEKLFF TGTGCCAGCAGCAACCCGACAGGGGAAGGTGAAAAACTGTTTTTT
TRBJ2-3 - TRBV3-1/TRBV3-2 TRBD2 CASSQVQREVPPFTDTQYF TGTGCCAGCAGCCAAGTACAGCGGGAGGTCCCCCCCTTCACAGATACGCAGTATTTT
TRBJ2-7 - TRBV29-1 TRBD2 CSVEELLAGGDHEQYF TGCAGCGTTGAAGAACTCCTAGCGGGAGGAGATCACGAGCAGTACTTC
TRBJ2-3 - TRBV7-2 - CASSFERGTDTQYF TGTGCCAGCAGCTTTGAGCGGGGCACAGATACGCAGTATTTT
TRBJ1-1 once TRBV11-2 - CASSLWPGQIPIKDEAFF TGTGCCAGCAGCTTATGGCCAGGTCAAATTCCTATCAAAGATGAAGCTTTCTTT
TRBJ2-1 - TRBV24-1 TRBD1 CATQDRSYNEQFF TGTGCCACCCAGGACAGGTCCTACAATGAGCAGTTCTTC
TRBJ1-2 - TRBV28 - CASRSPGGYGYTF TGTGCCAGCAGGTCTCCCGGAGGATATGGCTACACCTTC
TRBJ1-4 - TRBV19 - CASSPRQEATNEKLFF TGTGCCAGTAGTCCGCGACAGGAAGCAACTAATGAAAAACTGTTTTTT